Included here is one T cell receptor beta chain sequence, with context. What it recognizes is unknown. The study recruited healthy Caucasian donors from Russia who were aged about 6 to 90. This CDR3 has 17 residues. Germline CDR1 LGHDT, CDR2 YNNKEL (reference sequence). Unmatched junction bases numbered 13, after V lost 4 bases and J lost 5 bases. Combining a sample-barcoded 5' primer with a J-beta primer mix, a second PCR ran for roughly 6 to 12 cycles. MiXCR was run by TCRdb on the 5' RACE reads, yielding one entry per CDR3 protein. This repertoire shows 1,800,000 or so distinct CDR3 sequences, around 40% found once; its top ten account for 23%. The data originate from a study of blood T cells in healthy people across ages. General observations from the study: Possibly confounding the expanded clonotype changes was the fact that donor CMV status was unknown. Diversity of TCR beta per million T cells declined in a roughly linear way with age.

Material: blood. The rearrangement links TRBV3-1 to TRBJ2-3, with 9 bases that match TRBD1. This TCR was recovered from a human donor in good health. CDR3 in amino acids: CASSRHSTGQGRDTQYF. As DNA, the CDR3 is TGTGCCAGCAGCCGCCATTCTACGGGACAGGGAAGAGATACGCAGTATTTT.